The 23 T cell receptor beta chains below were found in one sample sequenced in a study of Tregs in tolerant kidney transplant recipients. Profiled with immunoSEQ multiplex PCR; TCRdb holds only in-frame clones, not every one. The sample lists fewer than 80,000 clones, roughly 91% occurring once. The sample consisted of CD4+ T cells from blood, taken before the transplant. These receptors were obtained from a human donor who received a combined kidney and bone marrow transplant.

V usage is TRBV2 and J usage is TRBJ2-7; D gene unclear. With 2 bases removed from V and 6 bases from J, the gap between germline ends came to 5 bases. CDR3 length: 11 residues. The germline gives CDR1 SNHLY, CDR2 FYNNEI. In nucleotides, the CDR3 is TGTGCCAGCAGTGAATATTTCGAGCAGTACTTC. Translated: CASSEYFEQYF. The full variable domain, completed using reference TRBV2 and TRBJ2-7, is EPEVTQTPSHQVTQMGQEVILRCVPISNHLYFYWYRQILGQKVEFLVSFYNNEISEKSEIFDDQFSVERPDGSNFTLKIRSTKLEDSAMYFCASSEYFEQYFGPGTRLTVT.

CDR3 nucleotides: TGTGCCAGCAGCGGGCAACTAGCGGGAGTGGGTGAGACCCAGTACTTC. Translated, it gives CASSGQLAGVGETQYF. V is TRBV4-2 and J is TRBJ2-5, with 11 bases aligning to TRBD2. The CDR3 consists of 16 residues. Trimming took 5 bases from V and 5 from J; bases not matched to a gene: 10. Germline CDR1 is LGHNA and CDR2 is YNFKEQ.

This clone was observed a handful of times. The chain employs TRBV27 and TRBJ1-2; 7 bases line up with TRBD1. V shed 6 bases, J shed 2 bases, and the junction held 3 bases outside the gene matches. This CDR3 contains 13 residues. The germline V gene encodes CDR1 MNHEY and CDR2 SMNVEV (reference sequence). CDR3 nucleotide sequence: TGTGCCAGCAGCCGGGACAGCAACTATGGCTACACCTTC. Protein: CASSRDSNYGYTF.

This rearrangement joins TRBV18 to TRBJ2-3; D is undetermined. Trimming took off 1 base at V and 1 base at J, with 9 bases between the two ends. The germline CDR1 and CDR2 sequences are KGHSH and LQKENI. CDR3 size: 15 residues. CDR3 loop: CASSPRSTGTDTQYF. Written as DNA, the CDR3 is TGTGCCAGCTCACCACGGTCTACTGGCACAGATACGCAGTATTTT.

This clone was seen just once. The CDR3 protein is CASSESEGRTEAFF. DNA of the CDR3: TGTGCCAGCAGTGAAAGTGAGGGGAGGACTGAAGCTTTCTTT. The chain carries TRBV2 and TRBJ1-1; a possible D gene is TRBD1 (5 bases). This CDR3 is built from 14 residues. Germline V gene lookup returns CDR1 SNHLY and CDR2 FYNNEI. The ends were cut back, 2 bases at V and 5 bases at J, with 12 bases in the middle.

The rearrangement joins TRBV5-4 to TRBJ2-3; 7 bases line up with TRBD1. J lost 5 bases, V lost 4 bases, and 19 bases had no gene match. CDR1 and CDR2 from the germline V gene are SGHNT and YYREEE (reference sequence). The length of the CDR3 is 18 residues. CDR3 coding DNA: TGTGCCAGCAGCCCCGGGACAGTCAAACTAGTTTCCATAGATACGCAGTATTTT. It encodes CASSPGTVKLVSIDTQYF.

The count of this clone is one. The chain joins TRBV19 to TRBJ2-7; 10 bases are a match to TRBD1. The V and J ends lost 5 bases and 0 bases, in that order; junction bases with no gene match: 13. CDR3 length equals 18 residues. CDR1 is LNHDA, CDR2 SQIVND, per germline (reference sequence). The CDR3 nucleotides are TGTGCCAGTAGTGACAGGGGGCCTAGCACCACGAGCTCCTACGAGCAGTACTTC. This sequence encodes CASSDRGPSTTSSYEQYF.

The chain combines TRBV28 with TRBJ1-2; 7 bases are shared with TRBD1. There are 13 residues in the CDR3. In germline, CDR1 is MDHEN, CDR2 SYDVKM. The V segment lost 3 bases and the J segment 5 bases; nucleotides outside the gene matches: 3. The DNA for the CDR3 is TGTGCCAGCAGTTTGACAGGGAAGTATGGCTACACCTTC. Its protein is CASSLTGKYGYTF.

The rearrangement uses TRBV5-1 and TRBJ1-1; weak D call: TRBD1 (6 bases). Germline V CDR1 and CDR2: SGHRS, YFSETQ. The germline V and J ends were trimmed by 4 bases and 8 bases, with 18 bases remaining between them. The CDR3 length is 14 residues. The CDR3 region has the DNA TGCGCCAGCAGCCCCGGACAGTTGTCAAACGAAGCTTTCTTT. Translated, it gives CASSPGQLSNEAFF.

The chain combines TRBV11-2 with TRBJ2-1, with TRBD2 matching 7 bases. CDR3 length: 16 residues. Germline values: CDR1 SGHAT, CDR2 FQNNGV. The ends lost 5 bases at V and 7 bases at J; junction bases unmatched: 14. The CDR3 DNA sequence: TGTGCCAGCAGCCAACCGACTAGCTGGATGCGTAATGAGCAGTTCTTC. It yields the protein CASSQPTSWMRNEQFF.

The chain recombines TRBV30 with TRBJ1-2, with 7 bases aligning to TRBD1. Germline V gene lookup returns CDR1 GTSNPN and CDR2 SVGIG (reference sequence). The CDR3 covers 14 residues. With V trimmed by 0 bases and J by 2 bases, 3 bases remained unmatched. CDR3 coding DNA: TGTGCCTGGAGTGTATTGGGACAGAACTATGGCTACACCTTC. It is translated as CAWSVLGQNYGYTF.

This chain joins TRBV29-1 and TRBJ2-3, with a weak D call TRBD2 (6 bases). Germline assignment: CDR1 SQVTM and CDR2 ANQGSEA. This CDR3 comprises 14 residues. Trimming removed 6 bases at V and 0 bases at J, with 13 bases between. The CDR3 region has the DNA TGCAGCGTCGGAGGGAGACCTAGCACAGATACGCAGTATTTT. It codes for CSVGGRPSTDTQYF.

The chain employs TRBV18 and TRBJ2-1; D is unclear. Germline lookup yields CDR1 KGHSH and CDR2 LQKENI. The CDR3 is made up of 14 amino acids. Trimming shortened V by 6 bases and J by 6 bases, and 15 bases separated the two germline ends. CDR3 region: CASSQNEAGNEQFF. The CDR3 coding sequence is TGTGCCAGCTCTCAGAACGAGGCTGGCAATGAGCAGTTCTTC.

The chain has TRBV6-6 and TRBJ2-7, with D possibly matching TRBD2 (5 bases). The CDR3 loop spans 15 amino acids. Germline CDR1 and CDR2: MNHNY and SVGAGI (reference sequence). V was pared by 0 bases and J by 2 bases, with 11 bases between. The CDR3 loop reads CASSYSAETTYEQYF. Written as DNA, the CDR3 is TGTGCCAGCAGTTACTCAGCGGAAACCACCTACGAGCAGTACTTC.

This chain uses TRBV29-1 with TRBJ1-1; D unclear. V was trimmed by 2 bases and J by 8 bases, leaving 9 bases between them. Per the germline V gene, CDR1 is SQVTM and CDR2 is ANQGSEA. The CDR3 has 11 residues. The CDR3 reads CSVEHNLEAFF. As DNA, the CDR3 is TGCAGCGTTGAACATAACCTAGAAGCTTTCTTT.

J is TRBJ2-7 and V is TRBV6-1; 8 nucleotides align to TRBD2. The V segment lost 6 bases and the J segment 3 bases; nucleotides outside the gene matches: 10. The CDR3 consists of 15 residues. CDR1 MNHNS and CDR2 SASEGT come from the germline V gene. The CDR3 DNA is TGTGCCAGCAGGGGGGGTAGCGGGACTTTCTACGAGCAGTACTTC. Protein: CASRGGSGTFYEQYF.

This chain uses TRBV9 with TRBJ2-5, with D possibly being TRBD2 (6 bases). Germline CDR1 is SGDLS and CDR2 is YYNGEE. This CDR3 contains 13 residues. V lost 2 bases and J 5 bases, leaving 10 bases between the germline ends. The CDR3 reads CASSVGGKETQYF. CDR3 DNA sequence: TGTGCCAGCAGCGTGGGGGGTAAGGAGACCCAGTACTTC. Combining the CDR3 with reference TRBV9 and TRBJ2-5 gives the whole variable domain DSGVTQTPKHLITATGQRVTLRCSPRSGDLSVYWYQQSLDQGLQFLIQYYNGEERAKGNILERFSAQQFPDLHSELNLSSLELGDSALYFCASSVGGKETQYFGPGTRLLVL.

The V and J genes are TRBV4-1 and TRBJ1-2; TRBD1 aligns across 9 bases. This CDR3 is built from 14 residues. The V and J ends lost 1 base and 8 bases, in that order; junction bases with no gene match: 5. Germline assignment: CDR1 MGHRA and CDR2 YSYEKL. CDR3 amino acids: CASSQGDRVRGYTF. In DNA form, the CDR3 reads TGCGCCAGCAGCCAAGGGGACAGGGTGAGGGGCTACACCTTC.

The chain couples TRBV28 to TRBJ2-7, with 7 positions matching TRBD1. The length of the CDR3 is 12 residues. The V and J ends lost 4 bases and 4 bases, in that order; junction bases with no gene match: 1. Germline CDR1 reads MDHEN; CDR2 reads SYDVKM. CDR3 in DNA: TGTGCCAGCAGTTCGACAGGGTACGAGCAGTACTTC. Translation: CASSSTGYEQYF.

The chain has TRBV13 and TRBJ1-2; 7 bases line up with TRBD1. Per the germline V gene, CDR1 is PRHDT and CDR2 is FYEKMQ (reference sequence). This CDR3 spans 14 amino acids. The junction had 6 bases not matched to a gene; V was cut back by 3 bases and J by 5 bases. In nucleotides, the CDR3 is TGTGCCAGCAGCTTTCAGGGGGACCATTATGGCTACACCTTC. It specifies CASSFQGDHYGYTF. Based on the CDR3 plus reference TRBV13 and TRBJ1-2, the full variable domain is AAGVIQSPRHLIKEKRETATLKCYPIPRHDTVYWYQQGPGQDPQFLISFYEKMQSDKGSIPDRFSAQQFSDYHSELNMSSLELGDSALYFCASSFQGDHYGYTFGSGTRLTVV.

The rearrangement joins TRBV28 to TRBJ2-7, with TRBD1 identical over 9 bases. Germline assignment: CDR1 MDHEN and CDR2 SYDVKM. V lost 5 bases, J lost 3 bases, and 11 bases stayed unmatched. This CDR3 has 16 amino acids. The chain's CDR3 is CASSNPWDRAYYEQYF. CDR3 DNA: TGTGCCAGCAGTAACCCTTGGGACAGGGCCTACTACGAGCAGTACTTC.

V is TRBV27 and J is TRBJ2-5; 13 bases match TRBD2. Germline assignment: CDR1 MNHEY and CDR2 SMNVEV (reference sequence). V shed 10 bases and J 0 bases; nucleotides not matched to a gene: 11. This CDR3 region has 17 residues. The DNA of the CDR3 is TGTGCCACCCAAGGACTAGCGGGAGCGGGAGACCAAGAGACCCAGTACTTC. This sequence encodes CATQGLAGAGDQETQYF.

This clone was picked up one time. The J gene is TRBJ2-2, the V gene TRBV9; 8 nucleotides align to TRBD2. The CDR3 spans 16 residues. V lost 0 bases to trimming and J lost 0 bases; unmatched junction nucleotides: 1. CDR1 SGDLS and CDR2 YYNGEE come from the germline V gene. The CDR3, as DNA: TGTGCCAGCAGCGTAGGAGCGGGGGCGAACACCGGGGAGCTGTTTTTT. Protein sequence: CASSVGAGANTGELFF.